This paragraph covers one TCR beta chain sequence. This sample is part of a study of technical replicates of blood from a few donors. Method: immunoSEQ multiplex PCR; TCRdb's copy keeps in-frame clones and lacks some. The sample has under 65,000 clones, approximately 86% seen once. This CDR3 contains 14 residues. Per germline, CDR1 SEHNR and CDR2 FQNEAQ (reference sequence). The V and J ends lost 5 bases and 1 base, in that order; junction bases with no gene match: 3. Specimen: PBMCs. This rearrangement joins TRBV7-9 to TRBJ2-3, with 7 bases matching TRBD2. The source of this sequence is a human donor in good health. Some clones in this sample may be carry-over from other donors' samples. The CDR3 protein is CASSQSGGTDTQYF. DNA of the CDR3: TGTGCCAGCAGCCAAAGCGGGGGCACAGATACGCAGTATTTT.